The clone carrying this T cell receptor beta chain was counted ten times or more. Aged 18 to 65, the patients with hyperthyroidism had under 2 months' duration and were newly diagnosed. Clinical symptoms, serum thyroxine, TRAb, thyroid ultrasound and orbital computed tomography formed the basis of diagnosis. CDR1 SGHRS and CDR2 YFSETQ come from the germline V gene. CDR3 size: 14 residues. Trimming removed 0 bases from V and 4 bases from J, with 7 bases in between. This entry belongs to a study of Graves' ophthalmopathy and Graves' hyperthyroidism. Study at large: Hyperthyroidism was considered stable when no ophthalmopathy appeared within 18 months of follow-up.

RNA served as the template for amplifying TCR beta CDR3 regions. First-round RT-PCR used HTBI primers; second-round multiplex PCR followed. One entry per CDR3 protein, called by TCRdb with MiXCR from the multiplex PCR reads. The table lists about 1.2 million distinct CDR3 sequences, about 40% of them singletons. The sample consisted of peripheral blood or thyroid tissue (not recorded which). This chain links TRBV5-1 with TRBJ2-2; D remains ambiguous. The sequence came from an adult man with Graves' hyperthyroidism. CDR3 loop: CASSLVTGTGELFF. CDR3 coding DNA: TGCGCCAGCAGCTTGGTTACTGGCACCGGGGAGCTGTTTTTT.